What follows describes a single TCR beta chain. TCRdb itself ran the PCR reads through MiXCR, one entry per CDR3 protein. This table holds about 18,000 distinct CDR3 sequences, approximately 62% found once. The CDR3 loop spans 14 amino acids. CDR1 is LNHDA and CDR2 is SQIVND in the germline V gene (reference sequence). Trimming removed 1 base at V and 7 bases at J, with 13 bases between. These data belong to a study of vaccination and CD4 T cells after COVID-19. Study-wide background: Six men and four women formed the convalescents, two being Hispanic. At a median 72 days (range 14 to 241) after dose two, post-vaccine samples were obtained. Sampling post-COVID took place a median 101 days after diagnosis (range 35 to 161).

The receptor's source is a human donor who had recovered from COVID-19. This sequence joins TRBV19 and TRBJ2-5; D perhaps matches TRBD2 (5 bases). The sequencing used CD4+ T cells from blood, collected after SARS-CoV-2 vaccination. The CDR3 DNA reads as TGTGCCAGTAGTATAGTGCGTCACAGCGGGACCCAGTACTTC. Residues: CASSIVRHSGTQYF.